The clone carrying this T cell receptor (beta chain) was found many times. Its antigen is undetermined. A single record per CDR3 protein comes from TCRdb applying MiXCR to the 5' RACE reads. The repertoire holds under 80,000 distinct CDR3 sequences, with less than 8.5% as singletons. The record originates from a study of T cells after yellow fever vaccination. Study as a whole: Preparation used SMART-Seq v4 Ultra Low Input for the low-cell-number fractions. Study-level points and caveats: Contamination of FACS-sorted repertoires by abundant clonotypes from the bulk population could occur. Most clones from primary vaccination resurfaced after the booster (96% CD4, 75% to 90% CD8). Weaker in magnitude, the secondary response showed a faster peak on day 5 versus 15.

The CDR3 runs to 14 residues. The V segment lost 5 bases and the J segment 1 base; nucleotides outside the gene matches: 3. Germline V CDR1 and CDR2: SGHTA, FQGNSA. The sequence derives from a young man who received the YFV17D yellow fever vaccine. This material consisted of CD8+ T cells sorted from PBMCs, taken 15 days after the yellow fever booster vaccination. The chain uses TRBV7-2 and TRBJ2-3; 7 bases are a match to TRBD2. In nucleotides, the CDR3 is TGTGCCAGCAGCATAACTAGCGGCACAGATACGCAGTATTTT. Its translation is CASSITSGTDTQYF.